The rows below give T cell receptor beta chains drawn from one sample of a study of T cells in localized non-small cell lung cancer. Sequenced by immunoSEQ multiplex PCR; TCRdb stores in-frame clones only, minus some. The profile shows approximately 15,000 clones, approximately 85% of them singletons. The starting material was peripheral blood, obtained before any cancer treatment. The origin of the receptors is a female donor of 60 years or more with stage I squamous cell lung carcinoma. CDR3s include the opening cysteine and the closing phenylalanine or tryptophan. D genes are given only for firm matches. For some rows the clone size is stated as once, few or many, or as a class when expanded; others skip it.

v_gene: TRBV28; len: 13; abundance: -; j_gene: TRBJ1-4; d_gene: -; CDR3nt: TGTGCCAGCAGTTTATTAGTCGGGGAAAAACTGTTTTTT; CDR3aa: CASSLLVGEKLFF
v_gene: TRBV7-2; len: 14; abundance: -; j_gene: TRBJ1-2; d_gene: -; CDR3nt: TGTGCCAGCAGCCCTAGGGGCCCCGAAAGGGGCTACACCTTC; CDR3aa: CASSPRGPERGYTF
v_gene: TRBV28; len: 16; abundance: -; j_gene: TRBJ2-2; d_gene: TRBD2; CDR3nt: TGTGCCAGCAGTTTATCGACTAGCGCGAACACCGGGGAGCTGTTTTTT; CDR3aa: CASSLSTSANTGELFF
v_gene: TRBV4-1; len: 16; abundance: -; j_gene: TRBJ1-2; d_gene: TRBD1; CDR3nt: TGCGCCAGCAGCCCGGACAGGGGCCCATCAAACTATGGCTACACCTTC; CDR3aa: CASSPDRGPSNYGYTF
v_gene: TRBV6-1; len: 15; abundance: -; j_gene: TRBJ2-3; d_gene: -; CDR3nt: TGTGCCAGCAGTAATTTTTATTCTAGCGCAGATACGCAGTATTTT; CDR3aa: CASSNFYSSADTQYF
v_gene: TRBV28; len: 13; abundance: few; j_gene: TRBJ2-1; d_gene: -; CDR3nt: TGTGCCAGCAGTCCTGATTCCTACAATGAGCAGTTCTTC; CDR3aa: CASSPDSYNEQFF
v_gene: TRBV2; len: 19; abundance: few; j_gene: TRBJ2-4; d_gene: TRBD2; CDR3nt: TGTGCCAGCAGTGGGACTAGCGGGATCCGCCTCCTAGCCAAAAACATTCAGTACTTC; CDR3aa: CASSGTSGIRLLAKNIQYF
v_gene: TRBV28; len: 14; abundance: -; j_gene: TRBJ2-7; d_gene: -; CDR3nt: TGTGCCAGCAGTTTATTTGCAGGGAACTACGAGCAGTACTTC; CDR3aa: CASSLFAGNYEQYF
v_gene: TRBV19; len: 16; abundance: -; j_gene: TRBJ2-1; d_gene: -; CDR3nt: TGTGCCAGCCGCTTGTTCGGAGGGGACTCCTACAATGAGCAGTTCTTC; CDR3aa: CASRLFGGDSYNEQFF
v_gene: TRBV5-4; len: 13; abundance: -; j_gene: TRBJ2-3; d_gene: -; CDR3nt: TGTGCCAGCAGCTTGGATATTCCAGATACGCAGTATTTT; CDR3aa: CASSLDIPDTQYF
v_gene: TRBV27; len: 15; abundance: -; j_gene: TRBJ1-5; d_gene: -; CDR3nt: TGTGCCAGCAAGGGGATTGACAGGCCAAATCAGCCCCAGCATTTT; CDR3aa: CASKGIDRPNQPQHF
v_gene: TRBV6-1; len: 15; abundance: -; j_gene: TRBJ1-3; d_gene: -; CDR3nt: TGTGCCAGCAGGGATACAGGATACTCTGGAAACACCATATATTTT; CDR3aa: CASRDTGYSGNTIYF
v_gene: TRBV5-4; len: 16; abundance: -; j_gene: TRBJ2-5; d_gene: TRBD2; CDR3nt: TGTGCCAGCAGCTTGGGGCTAGCGGGAGGCGTGGAGACCCAGTACTTC; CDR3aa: CASSLGLAGGVETQYF
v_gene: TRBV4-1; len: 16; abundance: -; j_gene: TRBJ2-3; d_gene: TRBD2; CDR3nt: TGCGCCAGCAGCCCCACCAGCGGGGGGGCCGAATATACGCAGTATTTT; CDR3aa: CASSPTSGGAEYTQYF
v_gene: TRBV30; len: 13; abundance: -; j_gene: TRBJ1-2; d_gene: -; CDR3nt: TGTGCCTGCAGAGCCTACAGGGCAAGAGGCTACACCTTC; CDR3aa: CACRAYRARGYTF
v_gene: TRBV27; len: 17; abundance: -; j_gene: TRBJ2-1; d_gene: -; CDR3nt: TGTGCCAGCAGTTTTTTCCCCTATGAAGGGAAGGGGGATGAGCAGTTCTTC; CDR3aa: CASSFFPYEGKGDEQFF
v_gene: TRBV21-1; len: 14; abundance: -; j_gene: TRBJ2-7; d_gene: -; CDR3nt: TGTGCCAGCACCCAAGGGGGGGACTCCTACGAGCAGTACTTC; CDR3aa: CASTQGGDSYEQYF
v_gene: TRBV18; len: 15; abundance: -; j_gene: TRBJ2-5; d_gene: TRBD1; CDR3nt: TGTGCCAGCTCACCTGACAGGGGGTCGGCAGGGACCCAGTACTTC; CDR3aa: CASSPDRGSAGTQYF
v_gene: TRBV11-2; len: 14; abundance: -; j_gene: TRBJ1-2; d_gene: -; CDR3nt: TGTGCCAGCAGCTCGGCCGGGGCCGTACCTGGCTACACCTTC; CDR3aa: CASSSAGAVPGYTF
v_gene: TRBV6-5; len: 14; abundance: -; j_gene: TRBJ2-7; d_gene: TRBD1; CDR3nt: TGTGCCAGCAGAAGTACAGGGGGCAGCGACGAGCAGTACTTC; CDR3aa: CASRSTGGSDEQYF
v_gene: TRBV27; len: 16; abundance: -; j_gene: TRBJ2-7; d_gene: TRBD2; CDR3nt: TGTGCCAGCAGTTTGAGATACGGACTAGCCGGTGTCGAGCAGTACTTC; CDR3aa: CASSLRYGLAGVEQYF
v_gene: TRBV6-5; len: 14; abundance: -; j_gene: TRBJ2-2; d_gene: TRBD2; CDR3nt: TGTGCCAGCAGTGTGGCGGGGGAGGTCGGGGAGCTGTTTTTT; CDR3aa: CASSVAGEVGELFF
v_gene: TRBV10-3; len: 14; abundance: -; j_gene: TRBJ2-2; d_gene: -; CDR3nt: TGTGCCATCAGTGAGGATGGGGCAACCGGGGAGCTGTTTTTT; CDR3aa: CAISEDGATGELFF